This T cell receptor beta chain stems from a study of response to subunit inactivated influenza vaccine. Notes on the study in general: Few additional T cells are recruited per seasonal influenza vaccination, authors suggested.

MiXCR was run by TCRdb on the RT-PCR reads, yielding one entry per CDR3 protein. The sample lists approximately 700,000 distinct CDR3 sequences, roughly 14% seen once, with approximately 10% in the top ten. The CDR3 covers 15 residues. The germline gives CDR1 SGHTA, CDR2 FQGNSA. V gave up 0 bases and J gave up 5 bases, with 13 bases separating them. Worth noting for this clonotype: Its antigen is currently unknown.

This clonotype was sampled from a man aged 50 or older who received an inactivated influenza vaccine. This chain joins TRBV7-2 and TRBJ2-5; D gene unclear. The specimen comprised PBMCs from blood, sampled approximately 12 days after vaccination. The DNA of the CDR3 is TGTGCCAGCAGCTTAGCCTCGGTTAGGTTTGAGACCCAGTACTTC. Amino acid sequence: CASSLASVRFETQYF.